The 24 T cell receptor beta chains presented below share a single source sample, sequenced in a study of T cell responses to AZD1222 COVID-19 vaccine. Repertoires were generated with immunoSEQ multiplex PCR, while TCRdb's copy carries only in-frame clones and drops some. Of around 120,000 clones detected, nearly 90% appear once; the ten largest clones hold about 4.8%. The sequencing here drew on peripheral blood, taken on day 0 of AZD1222 vaccination. These receptors were obtained from an adult in good health.

The chain combines TRBV19 with TRBJ1-2, with 7 bases matching TRBD1. The CDR3 is made up of 15 amino acids. Germline loops: CDR1 LNHDA, CDR2 SQIVND (reference sequence). V lost 4 bases to trimming and J lost 7 bases; unmatched junction nucleotides: 12. CDR3 sequence reads: CASSTSTGVLSGYTF. CDR3 DNA: TGTGCCAGTAGTACCTCAACAGGGGTCCTGAGTGGCTACACCTTC.

The CDR3 region has the DNA TGTGCCACCAGTGATTTGTGGGGGAGTAGCACAGATACGCAGTATTTT. It translates to CATSDLWGSSTDTQYF. V and J are TRBV24-1 and TRBJ2-3; D is tentatively TRBD1 or TRBD2 (5 bases each). The CDR3 runs 16 residues. The V gene lost 0 bases and the J gene lost 0 bases, with 9 bases spanning the gap. Germline values: CDR1 KGHDR, CDR2 SFDVKD.

The V and J genes are TRBV12-2 and TRBJ1-4; no DNA check was done on the table's D call, TRBD1. TRBV12-2 is described as a pseudogene. This CDR3 comprises 16 residues. The chain's CDR3 is CASPQDRASDNEKLFF. The CDR3 DNA sequence: TGTGCAAGTCCCCAGGACAGGGCCTCCGATAATGAAAAACTGTTTTTT.

The rearrangement joins TRBV12-3 or TRBV12-4 to TRBJ2-1, with D perhaps matching TRBD2 (5 bases). V lost 6 bases to trimming and J lost 9 bases, with 12 bases between them. This CDR3 spans 12 amino acids. CDR3 DNA: TGTGCCAGCAGCTCCTTAGGAGGTGAGCAGTTCTTC. Protein product: CASSSLGGEQFF.

The chain employs TRBV2 and TRBJ1-1; D is perhaps TRBD1 (6 bases). The CDR3 extends over 14 amino acids. V shed 4 bases and J shed 1 base, with 10 bases lying between them. Germline V gene data show CDR1 as SNHLY and CDR2 as FYNNEI. This chain's CDR3 is CASSVRTANTEAFF. The CDR3 bases are TGTGCCAGCAGTGTTCGGACAGCGAACACTGAAGCTTTCTTT. Full variable domain (outside the CDR3, taken from reference TRBV2 and TRBJ1-1): EPEVTQTPSHQVTQMGQEVILRCVPISNHLYFYWYRQILGQKVEFLVSFYNNEISEKSEIFDDQFSVERPDGSNFTLKIRSTKLEDSAMYFCASSVRTANTEAFFGQGTRLTVV.

This clone has a handful of counts. The sample contains more than one DNA sequence encoding this CDR3. The rearrangement uses TRBV2 and TRBJ2-1, with 7 bases matching TRBD1. Germline V CDR1 and CDR2: SNHLY, FYNNEI. Trimming at V came to 5 bases and at J to 0 bases, leaving 1 base not matched to a gene. This CDR3 has 14 residues. In DNA form, the CDR3 reads TGTGCCAGCAGTCGGGACAGCTCCTACAATGAGCAGTTCTTC. Its protein is CASSRDSSYNEQFF. The whole variable domain, filled in from reference TRBV2 and TRBJ2-1, reads EPEVTQTPSHQVTQMGQEVILRCVPISNHLYFYWYRQILGQKVEFLVSFYNNEISEKSEIFDDQFSVERPDGSNFTLKIRSTKLEDSAMYFCASSRDSSYNEQFFGPGTRLTVL.

V gene TRBV6-5 combines with J gene TRBJ1-5; TRBD1 is a possible D gene (5 bases). V was clipped by 10 bases and J by 11 bases, with 24 bases between them. The CDR3 is made up of 14 amino acids. Germline V gene data show CDR1 as MNHEY and CDR2 as SVGAGI. The CDR3 loop is CATRQGLLDVAQHF. For the CDR3, the DNA is TGTGCCACGAGGCAGGGCCTCCTCGATGTAGCCCAGCATTTT.

The chain links TRBV24-1 to TRBJ1-2; 9 bases match TRBD1. Germline CDR1 is KGHDR and CDR2 is SFDVKD. There are 15 residues in the CDR3. The junction had 4 bases not matched to a gene; V was cut back by 0 bases and J by 6 bases. The CDR3 nucleotides read TGTGCCACCAGTGATTTGAGGGACAGGGAGCATGGCTACACCTTC. As protein: CATSDLRDREHGYTF.

About this clone: An end of the junction differs from the germline gene, which may be a read error. The chain couples TRBV29-1 to TRBJ2-3, with D tentatively TRBD2 (5 bases). CDR3 length equals 8 residues. Germline lookup yields CDR1 SQVTM and CDR2 ANQGSEA. The CDR3 bases are TGCAGCGTTAACAGAGGGAATTTT. Its protein is CSVNRGNF.

The V gene is TRBV2, the J gene TRBJ2-7, with D perhaps TRBD1 (11 bases). The CDR3 sequence is 22 residues long. Germline CDR1 and CDR2: SNHLY and FYNNEI. The V end lost 8 bases, the J end lost 3 bases, and 41 bases lay between the germline ends. Here the CDR3 reads CASSSWVRDRGVLAGVVYEQYF. CDR3 coding DNA: TGTGCCAGCTCGAGCTGGGTCCGGGACAGGGGGGTTCTAGCGGGAGTTGTCTACGAGCAGTACTTC. Combining the CDR3 with reference TRBV2 and TRBJ2-7 gives the whole variable domain EPEVTQTPSHQVTQMGQEVILRCVPISNHLYFYWYRQILGQKVEFLVSFYNNEISEKSEIFDDQFSVERPDGSNFTLKIRSTKLEDSAMYFCASSSWVRDRGVLAGVVYEQYFGPGTRLTVT.

The rearrangement uses TRBV6-5 and TRBJ1-5; D call uncertain. This CDR3 spans 13 amino acids. The V end lost 6 bases, the J end lost 7 bases, and 13 bases lay between the germline ends. Germline CDR1 is MNHEY and CDR2 is SVGAGI. CDR3 region: CASRERVPQPQHF. The CDR3 DNA follows: TGTGCCAGCAGGGAGAGGGTCCCCCAGCCCCAGCATTTT.

The V gene is TRBV28, the J gene TRBJ2-7; no reliable D call. Germline V gives CDR1 MDHEN, CDR2 SYDVKM. This CDR3 comprises 13 residues. The V and J ends lost 2 bases and 1 base respectively, with 6 bases between them. Here the CDR3 reads CASSLGSSYEQYF. CDR3 DNA: TGTGCCAGCAGTTTAGGCAGTTCCTACGAGCAGTACTTC.

J is TRBJ1-2 and V is TRBV5-1, with D unclear. Trimming stripped 3 bases from V and 8 bases from J, with 11 bases between. Germline V lookup: CDR1 SGHRS, CDR2 YFSETQ. The CDR3 is 12 residues long. Here the CDR3 reads CASSYDLAGYTF. As DNA, the CDR3 is TGCGCCAGCAGCTACGACCTGGCCGGCTACACCTTC.

The V and J genes are TRBV4-1 and TRBJ2-1; a possible D gene is TRBD1 (6 bases). V gave up 5 bases and J gave up 0 bases, with 14 bases separating them. The length of the CDR3 is 16 residues. Germline CDR1 and CDR2: MGHRA and YSYEKL. CDR3 nucleotide sequence: TGCGCCAGCAGCACAGAAGACAGGTCCTCCTACAATGAGCAGTTCTTC. Translated, it gives CASSTEDRSSYNEQFF.

The V call is TRBV7-2, the J call TRBJ1-1; 8 bases align to TRBD1. CDR1 and CDR2 (germline): SGHTA, FQGNSA. The CDR3 extends over 16 amino acids. V was pared by 2 bases and J by 1 base, with 6 bases of the junction left unmatched. The CDR3 is CASSLSGGSPNTEAFF. The CDR3 coding sequence is TGTGCCAGCAGCTTATCAGGGGGCAGTCCGAACACTGAAGCTTTCTTT.

The CDR3 region has the DNA TGTGCCAGCAGCTCAGGGCAGCCTGCTGGCACAGATACGCAGTATTTT. Translated, it gives CASSSGQPAGTDTQYF. This rearrangement joins TRBV11-3 to TRBJ2-3; D might be TRBD1 (5 bases). The ends were cut back, 4 bases at V and 1 base at J, with 15 bases in the middle. Germline CDR1 is SGHNT and CDR2 is YENEEA. The CDR3 runs 16 residues.

This clone was seen a single time. V gene TRBV9 combines with J gene TRBJ2-2; D is unclear. This CDR3 is built from 13 residues. V was cut by 1 base and J by 9 bases, with 10 bases left in between. Germline loops: CDR1 SGDLS, CDR2 YYNGEE. The CDR3 DNA reads as TGTGCCAGCAGCGTAAGGGTCGGCCGGGAGCTGTTTTTT. It codes for CASSVRVGRELFF.

The chain uses TRBV6-5 and TRBJ1-1; 8 positions match TRBD1. The J segment lost 0 bases and the V segment lost 5 bases, leaving 2 bases of the junction unmatched. This CDR3 is built from 14 residues. Germline CDR1 reads MNHEY; CDR2 reads SVGAGI. CDR3 in amino acids: CASSQGQVNTEAFF. The CDR3 DNA follows: TGTGCCAGCAGTCAGGGACAGGTGAACACTGAAGCTTTCTTT.

The rearrangement joins TRBV3-1 (or the pseudogene TRBV3-2) to TRBJ2-1, with TRBD2 as a possible D gene (5 bases). Trimming left V 4 bases short and J 3 bases short, with 7 bases between. This CDR3 has 13 residues. Germline-derived CDR1 and CDR2 are LGHDT and YNNKEL (reference sequence). The DNA of the CDR3 is TGTGCCAGCAGCCCCGGACTCTACAATGAGCAGTTCTTC. Protein product: CASSPGLYNEQFF.

This chain connects TRBV4-1 to TRBJ1-1; D not resolved. The V end lost 2 bases, the J end lost 5 bases, and 12 bases lay between the germline ends. The CDR3 length is 14 residues. The V gene's germline CDR1 is MGHRA and CDR2 YSYEKL. CDR3 amino acids: CASSQNEGETEAFF. CDR3 nucleotide sequence: TGCGCCAGCAGCCAAAACGAGGGTGAGACTGAAGCTTTCTTT.

The chain couples TRBV7-2 to TRBJ2-3, with TRBD2 matching over 7 bases. This CDR3 has 14 amino acids. Germline loops: CDR1 SGHTA, CDR2 FQGNSA. V was clipped by 5 bases and J by 5 bases; unmatched bases: 7. CDR3 in DNA: TGTGCCAGCAGCCGGGAGGTTACTGGAGATACGCAGTATTTT. The encoded protein is CASSREVTGDTQYF. Drawing the rest from reference TRBV7-2 and TRBJ2-3, the complete variable domain is GAGVSQSPSNKVTEKGKDVELRCDPISGHTALYWYRQSLGQGLEFLIYFQGNSAPDKSGLPSDRFSAERTGGSVSTLTIQRTQQEDSAVYLCASSREVTGDTQYFGPGTRLTVL.

The V gene is TRBV29-1, the J gene TRBJ1-2; a weak D match, TRBD1 (6 bases). Germline CDR1 and CDR2: SQVTM and ANQGSEA. This CDR3 has 12 amino acids. V dropped 3 bases and J dropped 2 bases, with 7 bases sitting between them. CDR3 sequence: CSVDQGNYGYTF. The CDR3 DNA sequence: TGCAGCGTTGATCAGGGGAACTATGGCTACACCTTC.

The chain recombines TRBV5-8 with TRBJ1-1; D perhaps matches TRBD1 (5 bases). The V gene lost 2 bases and the J gene lost 7 bases, with 15 bases spanning the gap. The CDR3 loop spans 14 amino acids. Germline V gene sequence: CDR1 SGHTS, CDR2 YDEGEE. CDR3 bases: TGTGCCAGCAGCTTTTCAAGATGGGGCGGTGAAGCTTTCTTT. Amino acid sequence: CASSFSRWGGEAFF.

The V and J genes are TRBV10-1 and TRBJ2-1; D remains ambiguous. The CDR3 is 16 amino acids. Trimming shortened V by 0 bases and J by 1 base, and 10 bases separated the two germline ends. Germline assignment: CDR1 WNHNN and CDR2 SYGVQD (reference sequence). CDR3 DNA: TGCGCCAGCAGTGAGTCTCGAAGGTCGTCCTACAATGAGCAGTTCTTC. Protein sequence: CASSESRRSSYNEQFF.